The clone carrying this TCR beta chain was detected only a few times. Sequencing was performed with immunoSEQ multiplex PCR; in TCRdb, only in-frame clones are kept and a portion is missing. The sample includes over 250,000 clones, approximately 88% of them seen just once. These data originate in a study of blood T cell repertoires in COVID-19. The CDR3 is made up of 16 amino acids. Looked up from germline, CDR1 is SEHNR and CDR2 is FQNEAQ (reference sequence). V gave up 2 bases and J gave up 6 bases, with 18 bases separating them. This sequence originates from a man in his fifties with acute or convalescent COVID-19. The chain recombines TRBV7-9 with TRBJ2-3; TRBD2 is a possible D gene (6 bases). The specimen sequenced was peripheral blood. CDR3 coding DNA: TGTGCCAGCAGCTTAAGACGCATCGGGGGTCGGGATACGCAGTATTTT. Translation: CASSLRRIGGRDTQYF.